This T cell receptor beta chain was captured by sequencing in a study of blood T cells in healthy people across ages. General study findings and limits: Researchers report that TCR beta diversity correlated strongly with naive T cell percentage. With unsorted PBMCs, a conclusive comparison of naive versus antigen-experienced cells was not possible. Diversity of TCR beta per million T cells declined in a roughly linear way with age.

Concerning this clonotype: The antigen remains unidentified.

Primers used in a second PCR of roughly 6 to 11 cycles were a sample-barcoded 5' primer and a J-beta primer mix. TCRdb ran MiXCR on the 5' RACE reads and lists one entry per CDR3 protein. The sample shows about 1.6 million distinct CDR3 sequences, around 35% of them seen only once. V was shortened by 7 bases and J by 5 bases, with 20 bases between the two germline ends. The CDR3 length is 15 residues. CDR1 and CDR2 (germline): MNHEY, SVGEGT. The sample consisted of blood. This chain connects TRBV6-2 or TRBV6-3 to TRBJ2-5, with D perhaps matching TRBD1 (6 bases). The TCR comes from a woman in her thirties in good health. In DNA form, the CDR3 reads TGTGCCAGCACCCAGGGGCGAGTACTCGGGGAGACCCAGTACTTC. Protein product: CASTQGRVLGETQYF.